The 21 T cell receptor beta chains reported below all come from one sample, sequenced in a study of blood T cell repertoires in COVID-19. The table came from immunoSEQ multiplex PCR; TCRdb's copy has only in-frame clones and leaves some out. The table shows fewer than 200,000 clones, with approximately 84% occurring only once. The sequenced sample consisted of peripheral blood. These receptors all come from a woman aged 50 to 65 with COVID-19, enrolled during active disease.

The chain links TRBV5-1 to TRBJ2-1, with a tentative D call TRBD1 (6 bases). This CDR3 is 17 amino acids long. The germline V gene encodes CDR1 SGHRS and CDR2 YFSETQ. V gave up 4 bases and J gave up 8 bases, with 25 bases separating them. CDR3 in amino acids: CASSINPGTTPGDEQFF. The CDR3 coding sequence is TGCGCCAGCAGCATCAACCCCGGGACAACCCCCGGGGATGAGCAGTTCTTC.

Here the CDR3 DNA reads TGTGCCAGCAGCTCCCCGACGCGAAATAGCGGGGGCCGCACAGATACGCAGTATTTT. Encoded protein: CASSSPTRNSGGRTDTQYF. The rearrangement links TRBV7-2 to TRBJ2-3, with 9 bases identical to TRBD2. This CDR3 has 19 amino acids. The junction had 15 bases not matched to a gene; V was cut back by 4 bases and J by 1 base. The germline V gene has CDR1 SGHTA and CDR2 FQGNSA. The whole variable domain, filled in from reference TRBV7-2 and TRBJ2-3, reads GAGVSQSPSNKVTEKGKDVELRCDPISGHTALYWYRQSLGQGLEFLIYFQGNSAPDKSGLPSDRFSAERTGGSVSTLTIQRTQQEDSAVYLCASSSPTRNSGGRTDTQYFGPGTRLTVL.

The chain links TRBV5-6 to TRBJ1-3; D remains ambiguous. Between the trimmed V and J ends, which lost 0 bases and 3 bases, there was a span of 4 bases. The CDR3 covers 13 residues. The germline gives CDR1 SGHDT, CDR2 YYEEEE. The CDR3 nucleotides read TGTGCCAGCAGCTTGGATAATGGAAACACCATATATTTT. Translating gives CASSLDNGNTIYF.

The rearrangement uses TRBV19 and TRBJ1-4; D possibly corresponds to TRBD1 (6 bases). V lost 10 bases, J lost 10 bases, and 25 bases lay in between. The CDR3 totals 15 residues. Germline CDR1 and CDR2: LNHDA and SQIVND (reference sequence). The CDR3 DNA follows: TGTGCCACCTCGGATCCGGGACACGCGTTTGGAAAACTGTTTTTT. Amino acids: CATSDPGHAFGKLFF.

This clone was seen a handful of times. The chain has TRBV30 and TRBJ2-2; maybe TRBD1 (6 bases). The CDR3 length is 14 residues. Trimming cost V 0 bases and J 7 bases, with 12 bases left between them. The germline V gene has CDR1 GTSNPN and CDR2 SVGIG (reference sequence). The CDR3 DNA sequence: TGTGCCTGGAGTGTACTTGGGGGCCTCGGGGAGCTGTTTTTT. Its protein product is CAWSVLGGLGELFF.

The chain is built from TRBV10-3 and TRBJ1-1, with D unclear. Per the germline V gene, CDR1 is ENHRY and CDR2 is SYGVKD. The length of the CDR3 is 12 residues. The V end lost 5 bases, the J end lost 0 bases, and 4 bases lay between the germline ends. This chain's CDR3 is CAISSMNTEAFF. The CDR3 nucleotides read TGTGCCATCAGTTCCATGAACACTGAAGCTTTCTTT.

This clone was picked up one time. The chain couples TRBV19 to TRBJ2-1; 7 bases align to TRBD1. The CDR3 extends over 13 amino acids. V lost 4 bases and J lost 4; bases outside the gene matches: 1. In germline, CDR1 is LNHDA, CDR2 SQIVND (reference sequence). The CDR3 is CASSRGQYNEQFF. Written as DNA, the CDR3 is TGTGCCAGTAGTAGGGGACAGTACAATGAGCAGTTCTTC.

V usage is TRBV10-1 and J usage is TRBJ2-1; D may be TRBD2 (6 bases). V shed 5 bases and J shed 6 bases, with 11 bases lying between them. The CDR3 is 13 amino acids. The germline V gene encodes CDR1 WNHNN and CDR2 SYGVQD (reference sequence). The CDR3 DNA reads TGCGCCAGCAGTCCGGGACTCGTCAATGAGCAGTTCTTC. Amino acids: CASSPGLVNEQFF.

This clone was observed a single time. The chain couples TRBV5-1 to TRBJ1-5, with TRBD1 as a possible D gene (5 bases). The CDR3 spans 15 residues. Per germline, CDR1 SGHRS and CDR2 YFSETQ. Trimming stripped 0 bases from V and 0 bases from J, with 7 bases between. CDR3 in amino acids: CASSLVGGSNQPQHF. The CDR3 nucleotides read TGCGCCAGCAGCTTGGTCGGGGGTAGCAATCAGCCCCAGCATTTT.

The CDR3 loop is CASSPLAANTGELFF. The CDR3 DNA reads as TGCGCCAGCAGCCCTCTAGCGGCGAACACCGGGGAGCTGTTTTTT. The chain employs TRBV4-1 and TRBJ2-2; 7 bases fit TRBD2. CDR3 length: 15 amino acids. The V gene's germline CDR1 is MGHRA and CDR2 YSYEKL. The V and J ends lost 4 bases and 0 bases, in that order; junction bases with no gene match: 2.

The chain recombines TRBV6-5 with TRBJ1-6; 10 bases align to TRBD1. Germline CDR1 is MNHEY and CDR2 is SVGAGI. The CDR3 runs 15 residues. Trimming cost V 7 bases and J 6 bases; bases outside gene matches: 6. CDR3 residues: CASKTGGTGNSPLHF. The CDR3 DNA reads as TGTGCCAGCAAGACAGGGGGCACAGGTAATTCACCCCTCCACTTT.

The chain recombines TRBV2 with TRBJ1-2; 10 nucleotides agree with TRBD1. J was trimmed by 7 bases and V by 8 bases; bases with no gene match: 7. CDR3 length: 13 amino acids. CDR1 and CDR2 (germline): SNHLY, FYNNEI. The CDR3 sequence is CASQDRGRGGYTF. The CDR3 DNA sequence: TGTGCCAGCCAAGACAGGGGGCGTGGTGGCTACACCTTC.

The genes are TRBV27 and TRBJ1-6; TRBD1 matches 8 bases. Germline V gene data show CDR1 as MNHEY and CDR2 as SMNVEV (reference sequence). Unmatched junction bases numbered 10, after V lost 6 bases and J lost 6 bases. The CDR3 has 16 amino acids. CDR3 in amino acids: CASSDRTGTANSPLHF. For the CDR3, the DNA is TGTGCCAGCAGCGACCGGACAGGGACAGCTAATTCACCCCTCCACTTT.

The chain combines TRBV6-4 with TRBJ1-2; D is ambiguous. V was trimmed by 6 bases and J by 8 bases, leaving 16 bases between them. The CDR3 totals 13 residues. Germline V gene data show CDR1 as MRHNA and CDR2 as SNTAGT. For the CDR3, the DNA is TGTGCCAGCAGCGAGGGCCGAATGGGGGGCTACACCTTC. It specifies CASSEGRMGGYTF.

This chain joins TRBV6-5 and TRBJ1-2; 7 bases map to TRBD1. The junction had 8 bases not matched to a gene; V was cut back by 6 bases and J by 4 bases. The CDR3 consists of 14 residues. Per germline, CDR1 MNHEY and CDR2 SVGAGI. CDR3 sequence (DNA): TGTGCCAGCAGCTACCCGACAGGGTCCTATGGCTACACCTTC. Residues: CASSYPTGSYGYTF.

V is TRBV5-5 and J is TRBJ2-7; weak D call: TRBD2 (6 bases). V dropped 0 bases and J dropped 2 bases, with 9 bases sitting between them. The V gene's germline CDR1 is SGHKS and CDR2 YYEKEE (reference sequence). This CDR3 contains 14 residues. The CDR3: CASSLVLAAYEQYF. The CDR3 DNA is TGTGCCAGCAGCTTGGTGTTAGCGGCCTACGAGCAGTACTTC.

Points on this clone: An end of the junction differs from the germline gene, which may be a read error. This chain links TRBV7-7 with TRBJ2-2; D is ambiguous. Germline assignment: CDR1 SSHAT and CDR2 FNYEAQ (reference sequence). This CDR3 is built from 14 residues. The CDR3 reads CASSLVGNTGELFF. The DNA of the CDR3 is TGTGCTAGCAGCTTAGTCGGGAACACCGGGGAGCTGTTTTTT. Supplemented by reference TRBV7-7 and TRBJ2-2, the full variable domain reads GAGVSQSPRYKVTKRGQDVTLRCDPISSHATLYWYQQALGQGPEFLTYFNYEAQPDKSGLPSDRFSAERPEGSISTLTIQRTEQRDSAMYRCASSLVGNTGELFFGEGSRLTVL.

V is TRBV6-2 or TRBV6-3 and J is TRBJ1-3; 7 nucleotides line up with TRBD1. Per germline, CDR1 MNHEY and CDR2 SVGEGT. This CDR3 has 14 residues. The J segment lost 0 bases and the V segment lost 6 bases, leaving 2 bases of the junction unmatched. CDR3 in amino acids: CASSGQASGNTIYF. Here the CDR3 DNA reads TGTGCCAGCAGCGGACAGGCCTCTGGAAACACCATATATTTT.

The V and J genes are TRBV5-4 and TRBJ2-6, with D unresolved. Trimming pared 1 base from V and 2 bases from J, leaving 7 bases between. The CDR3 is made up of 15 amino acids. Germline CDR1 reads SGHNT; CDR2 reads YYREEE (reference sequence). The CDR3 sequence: CASSLITAGANVLTF. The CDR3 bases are TGTGCCAGCAGCTTGATAACAGCTGGGGCCAACGTCCTGACTTTC.

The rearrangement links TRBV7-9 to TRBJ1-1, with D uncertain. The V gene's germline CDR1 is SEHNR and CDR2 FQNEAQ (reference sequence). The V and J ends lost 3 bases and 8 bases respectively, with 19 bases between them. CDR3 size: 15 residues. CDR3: CASSLIEWPALEAFF. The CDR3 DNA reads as TGTGCCAGCAGCTTGATTGAATGGCCAGCGCTCGAAGCTTTCTTT. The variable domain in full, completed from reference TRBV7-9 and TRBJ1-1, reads DTGVSQNPRHKITKRGQNVTFRCDPISEHNRLYWYRQTLGQGPEFLTYFQNEAQLEKSRLLSDRFSAERPKGSFSTLEIQRTEQGDSAMYLCASSLIEWPALEAFFGQGTRLTVV.

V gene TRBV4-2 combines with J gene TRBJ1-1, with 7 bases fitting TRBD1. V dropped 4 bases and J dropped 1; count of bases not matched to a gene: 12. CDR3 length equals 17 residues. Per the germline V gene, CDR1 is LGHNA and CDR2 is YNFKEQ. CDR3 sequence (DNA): TGTGCCAGCAGCCGCCCCACCGGGACAGTCGAGAACACTGAAGCTTTCTTT. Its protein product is CASSRPTGTVENTEAFF.